This passage covers 20 T cell receptor beta chains from one sample sequenced in a study of shared T cell receptors in the human thymus. Measured with immunoSEQ multiplex PCR; TCRdb has only the in-frame clones, and not every one. This sample has more than 300,000 clones, with 85% to 95% found just once. Sequencing input: thymocytes. These receptor sequences come from a human donor.

The rearrangement joins TRBV20-1 to TRBJ2-1, with 7 bases identical to TRBD2. CDR3 length: 11 residues. Trimming took 7 bases from V and 4 from J; bases not matched to a gene: 1. The germline V gene has CDR1 DFQATT and CDR2 SNEGSKA (reference sequence). DNA of the CDR3: TGCAGTGGGGGGGGATACAATGAGCAGTTCTTC. Translating gives CSGGGYNEQFF.

The V call is TRBV11-2, the J call TRBJ1-2; D remains unclear. Germline CDR1 SGHAT, CDR2 FQNNGV. The V gene lost 1 base and the J gene lost 4 bases, with 10 bases spanning the gap. This CDR3 is 14 amino acids long. In DNA form, the CDR3 reads TGTGCCAGCAGCTTAGGCAGGCAGCCCTATGGCTACACCTTC. Encoded protein: CASSLGRQPYGYTF.

This CDR3 is CASSLRTSGQETQYF. The CDR3 DNA sequence: TGTGCCAGCAGCTTAAGAACTAGCGGACAAGAGACCCAGTACTTC. The chain joins TRBV13 to TRBJ2-5, with 8 bases aligning to TRBD2. Germline V CDR1 and CDR2: PRHDT, FYEKMQ (reference sequence). With V trimmed by 2 bases and J by 2 bases, 4 bases remained unmatched. The CDR3 sequence is 15 residues long.

The rearrangement uses TRBV28 and TRBJ1-1; D ambiguous. This CDR3 has 15 amino acids. Per germline, CDR1 MDHEN and CDR2 SYDVKM. Trimming took 5 bases from V and 5 from J, leaving 18 bases between them. CDR3: CASSPTYTGETEAFF. Written as DNA, the CDR3 is TGTGCCAGCAGTCCTACATACACGGGAGAGACTGAAGCTTTCTTT.

V gene TRBV6-1 combines with J gene TRBJ2-5, with D possibly matching TRBD1 (5 bases). Germline assignment: CDR1 MNHNS and CDR2 SASEGT. Trimming left V 2 bases short and J 4 bases short, with 11 bases between. There are 14 residues in the CDR3. DNA of the CDR3: TGTGCCAGCAGTGAATGCCAGGGCCTAGAGACCCAGTACTTC. Translation gives CASSECQGLETQYF.

The J gene is TRBJ2-4, the V gene TRBV6-1; D is possibly TRBD1 (6 bases). CDR1 is MNHNS and CDR2 is SASEGT in the germline V gene. V shed 2 bases and J shed 0 bases, with 14 bases lying between them. This CDR3 has 17 amino acids. The CDR3 reads CASSERGQILAKNIQYF. DNA for the CDR3: TGTGCCAGCAGTGAACGGGGACAAATTTTAGCCAAAAACATTCAGTACTTC.

This chain connects TRBV27 to TRBJ2-1; 14 bases agree with TRBD2. Per the germline V gene, CDR1 is MNHEY and CDR2 is SMNVEV (reference sequence). The ends lost 0 bases at V and 4 bases at J; junction bases unmatched: 14. The CDR3 contains 21 residues. CDR3 nucleotides: TGTGCCAGCAGTTTATCTATCCCAGGACTAGCGGGAGGAGGGGTTTACAATGAGCAGTTCTTC. It yields the protein CASSLSIPGLAGGGVYNEQFF.

J is TRBJ1-5 and V is TRBV28, with D uncertain. Germline CDR1 reads MDHEN; CDR2 reads SYDVKM. With 2 bases removed from V and 0 bases from J, the gap between germline ends came to 8 bases. CDR3 length equals 15 residues. As DNA, the CDR3 is TGTGCCAGCAGTTTACAGCCGTATAGCAATCAGCCCCAGCATTTT. This gives the protein CASSLQPYSNQPQHF.

This chain links TRBV30 with TRBJ1-1; 10 nucleotides match TRBD1. The CDR3 consists of 15 residues. Looked up from germline, CDR1 is GTSNPN and CDR2 is SVGIG (reference sequence). With 4 bases clipped from V and 1 base from J, the junction kept 6 bases outside the gene matches. CDR3 bases: TGTGCCTGGACGGACAGGGGGGATAGGAACACTGAAGCTTTCTTT. Translated, it gives CAWTDRGDRNTEAFF. Complete variable domain (other parts from reference TRBV30 and TRBJ1-1): SQTIHQWPATLVQPVGSPLSLECTVEGTSNPNLYWYRQAAGRGLQLLFYSVGIGQISSEVPQNLSASRPQDRQFILSSKKLLLSDSGFYLCAWTDRGDRNTEAFFGQGTRLTVV.

The chain combines TRBV18 with TRBJ1-1; a weak D match, TRBD1 (6 bases). This CDR3 has 17 amino acids. Trimming took 4 bases from V and 4 from J, leaving 22 bases between them. Germline V lookup: CDR1 KGHSH, CDR2 LQKENI. The CDR3 DNA reads as TGTGCCAGCTCACGGTACGGGGGGCGGAGAAAACTCACTGAAGCTTTCTTT. As protein: CASSRYGGRRKLTEAFF.

The genes are TRBV2 and TRBJ2-5, with 11 bases identical to TRBD2. The CDR3 totals 17 residues. With 7 bases clipped from V and 7 bases from J, the junction kept 17 bases outside the gene matches. The germline V gene encodes CDR1 SNHLY and CDR2 FYNNEI. The CDR3 coding sequence is TGTGCCAGCATCATGGGAGTTAGCGGGAGGGGGATGGGGACCCAGTACTTC. Translated, it gives CASIMGVSGRGMGTQYF. Filled out from reference TRBV2 and TRBJ2-5, the complete variable domain reads EPEVTQTPSHQVTQMGQEVILRCVPISNHLYFYWYRQILGQKVEFLVSFYNNEISEKSEIFDDQFSVERPDGSNFTLKIRSTKLEDSAMYFCASIMGVSGRGMGTQYFGPGTRLLVL.

This sequence joins TRBV4-1 and TRBJ2-5; D might be TRBD2 (5 bases). Germline V lookup: CDR1 MGHRA, CDR2 YSYEKL. The CDR3 is 12 amino acids. Trimming pared 4 bases from V and 5 bases from J, leaving 8 bases between. DNA for the CDR3: TGCGCCAGCAGCCCCACGGGGGAGACCCAGTACTTC. This codes for CASSPTGETQYF.

The chain recombines TRBV7-9 with TRBJ2-1; 11 nucleotides line up with TRBD1. With V trimmed by 5 bases and J by 6 bases, 6 bases remained unmatched. Germline lookup yields CDR1 SEHNR and CDR2 FQNEAQ (reference sequence). This CDR3 is built from 15 residues. In DNA form, the CDR3 reads TGTGCCAGCAGCCGGACAGGGGGCGTTGCCAATGAGCAGTTCTTC. Amino acids: CASSRTGGVANEQFF.

This chain joins TRBV25-1 and TRBJ2-4; 9 bases are a match to TRBD2. The V segment lost 0 bases and the J segment 1 base; nucleotides outside the gene matches: 4. The CDR3 extends over 17 amino acids. Germline loops: CDR1 MGHDK, CDR2 SYGVNS. CDR3 sequence: CASSEYSSGRAKNIQYF. The CDR3 DNA sequence: TGTGCCAGCAGTGAATATTCCAGCGGGAGGGCCAAAAACATTCAGTACTTC.

The V call is TRBV27, the J call TRBJ2-1; no clear D. V lost 3 bases to trimming and J lost 9 bases, with 12 bases between them. CDR3 size: 13 residues. Germline V lookup: CDR1 MNHEY, CDR2 SMNVEV (reference sequence). DNA for the CDR3: TGTGCCAGCAGTTTGGTGCCAGTCGGTGAGCAGTTCTTC. The encoded protein is CASSLVPVGEQFF.

V gene TRBV6-1 combines with J gene TRBJ2-5, with 8 bases aligning to TRBD2. Per germline, CDR1 MNHNS and CDR2 SASEGT. The ends lost 2 bases at V and 5 bases at J; junction bases unmatched: 16. The CDR3 extends over 18 amino acids. The CDR3 reads CASSENKFPTSEEETQYF. The CDR3 bases are TGTGCCAGCAGTGAAAATAAATTCCCGACTAGCGAGGAGGAGACCCAGTACTTC.

The chain joins TRBV9 to TRBJ2-2; D gene uncertain. CDR1 and CDR2 (germline): SGDLS, YYNGEE. This CDR3 is built from 12 residues. The V gene lost 0 bases and the J gene lost 7 bases, with 4 bases spanning the gap. The CDR3 spells CASSVDCGELFF. CDR3 bases: TGTGCCAGCAGCGTAGATTGCGGGGAGCTGTTTTTT.

The rearrangement uses TRBV27 and TRBJ2-7, with D perhaps given as TRBD1 or TRBD2 (5 bases each). Looked up from germline, CDR1 is MNHEY and CDR2 is SMNVEV (reference sequence). The ends were cut back, 11 bases at V and 0 bases at J, with 14 bases in the middle. The CDR3 has 13 residues. CDR3 sequence reads: CASGRGSSYEQYF. CDR3 in DNA: TGTGCCTCCGGCCGGGGCAGCTCCTACGAGCAGTACTTC.

The V and J genes are TRBV14 and TRBJ1-4, with TRBD1 as a possible D gene (5 bases). CDR3 length: 18 residues. The ends were cut back, 0 bases at V and 2 bases at J, with 16 bases in the middle. In germline, CDR1 is SGHDN, CDR2 FVKESK. This CDR3 is CASSQDDGGFGTNEKLFF. CDR3 bases: TGTGCCAGCAGCCAAGACGACGGGGGGTTCGGCACTAATGAAAAACTGTTTTTT.

The chain carries TRBV28 and TRBJ1-1; D is ambiguous. Trimming cost V 0 bases and J 6 bases, with 26 bases left between them. CDR3 length equals 19 residues. Germline assignment: CDR1 MDHEN and CDR2 SYDVKM. This chain's CDR3 is CASSLWVARHPVGLAEAFF. The CDR3 DNA sequence: TGTGCCAGCAGTTTATGGGTTGCTCGACACCCGGTAGGGTTGGCTGAAGCTTTCTTT. The variable domain in full, completed from reference TRBV28 and TRBJ1-1, reads DVKVTQSSRYLVKRTGEKVFLECVQDMDHENMFWYRQDPGLGLRLIYFSYDVKMKEKGDIPEGYSVSREKKERFSLILESASTNQTSMYLCASSLWVARHPVGLAEAFFGQGTRLTVV.